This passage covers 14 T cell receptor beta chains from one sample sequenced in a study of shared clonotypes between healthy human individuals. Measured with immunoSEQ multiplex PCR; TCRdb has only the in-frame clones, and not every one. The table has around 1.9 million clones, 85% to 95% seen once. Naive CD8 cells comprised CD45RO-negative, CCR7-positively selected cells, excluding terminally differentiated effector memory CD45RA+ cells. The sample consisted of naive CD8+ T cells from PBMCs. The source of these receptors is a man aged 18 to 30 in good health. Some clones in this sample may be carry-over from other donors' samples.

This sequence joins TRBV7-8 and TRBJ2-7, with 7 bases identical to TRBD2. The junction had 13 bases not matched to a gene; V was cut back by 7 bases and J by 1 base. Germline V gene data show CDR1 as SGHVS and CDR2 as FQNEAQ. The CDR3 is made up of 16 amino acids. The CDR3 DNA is TGTGCCAGCACCGTGATGGGGGGAGGGGAATCCTACGAGCAGTACTTC. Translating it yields CASTVMGGGESYEQYF.

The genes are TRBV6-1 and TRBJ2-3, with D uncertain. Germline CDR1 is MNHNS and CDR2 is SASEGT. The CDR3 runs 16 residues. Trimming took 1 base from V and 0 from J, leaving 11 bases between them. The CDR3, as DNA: TGTGCCAGCAGTGAAGGCACTCGCTTGAGCACAGATACGCAGTATTTT. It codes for CASSEGTRLSTDTQYF.

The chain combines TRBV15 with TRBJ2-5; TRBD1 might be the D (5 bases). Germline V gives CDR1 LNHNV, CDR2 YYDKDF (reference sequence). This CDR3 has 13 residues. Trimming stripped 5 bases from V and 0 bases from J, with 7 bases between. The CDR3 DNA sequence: TGTGCCACCAGCGGGGCGTACCAAGAGACCCAGTACTTC. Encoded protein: CATSGAYQETQYF.

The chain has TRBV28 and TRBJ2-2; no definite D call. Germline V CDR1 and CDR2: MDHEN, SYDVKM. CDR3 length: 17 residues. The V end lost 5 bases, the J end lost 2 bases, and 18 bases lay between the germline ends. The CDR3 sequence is CASSPSDPFSNTGELFF. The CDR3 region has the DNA TGTGCCAGCAGTCCCAGTGACCCCTTTTCTAACACCGGGGAGCTGTTTTTT. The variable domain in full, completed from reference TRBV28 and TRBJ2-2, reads DVKVTQSSRYLVKRTGEKVFLECVQDMDHENMFWYRQDPGLGLRLIYFSYDVKMKEKGDIPEGYSVSREKKERFSLILESASTNQTSMYLCASSPSDPFSNTGELFFGEGSRLTVL.

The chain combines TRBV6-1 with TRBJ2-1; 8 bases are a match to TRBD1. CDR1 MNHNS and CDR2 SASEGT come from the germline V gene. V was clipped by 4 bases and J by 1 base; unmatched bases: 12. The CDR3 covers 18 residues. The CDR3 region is CASSGQIGTGTSYNEQFF. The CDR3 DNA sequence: TGTGCCAGCAGTGGGCAGATTGGGACAGGTACTTCCTACAATGAGCAGTTCTTC.

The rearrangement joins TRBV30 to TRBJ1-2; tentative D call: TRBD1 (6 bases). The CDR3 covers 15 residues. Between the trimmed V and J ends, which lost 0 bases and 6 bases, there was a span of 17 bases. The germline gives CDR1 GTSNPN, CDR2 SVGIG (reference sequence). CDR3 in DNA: TGTGCCTGGAGTGTACTTAAGTGGGCAGGGGATGGCTACACCTTC. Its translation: CAWSVLKWAGDGYTF.

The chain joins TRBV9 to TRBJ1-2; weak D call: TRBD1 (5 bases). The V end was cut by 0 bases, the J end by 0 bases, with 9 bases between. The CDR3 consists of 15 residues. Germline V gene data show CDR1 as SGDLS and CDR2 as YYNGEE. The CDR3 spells CASSVAAGPNYGYTF. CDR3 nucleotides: TGTGCCAGCAGCGTAGCGGCGGGACCTAACTATGGCTACACCTTC. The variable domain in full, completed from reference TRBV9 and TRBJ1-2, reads DSGVTQTPKHLITATGQRVTLRCSPRSGDLSVYWYQQSLDQGLQFLIQYYNGEERAKGNILERFSAQQFPDLHSELNLSSLELGDSALYFCASSVAAGPNYGYTFGSGTRLTVV.

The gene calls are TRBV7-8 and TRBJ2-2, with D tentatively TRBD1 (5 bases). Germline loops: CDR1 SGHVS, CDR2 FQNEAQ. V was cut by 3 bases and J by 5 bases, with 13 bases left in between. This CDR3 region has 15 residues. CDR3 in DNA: TGTGCCAGCAGCTTCTTAGGGCAGGGAACCGGGGAGCTGTTTTTT. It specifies CASSFLGQGTGELFF.

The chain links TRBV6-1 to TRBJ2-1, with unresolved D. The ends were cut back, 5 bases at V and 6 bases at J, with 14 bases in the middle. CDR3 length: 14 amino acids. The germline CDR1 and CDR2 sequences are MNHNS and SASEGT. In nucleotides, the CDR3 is TGTGCCAGCAGTAACCTCGGACGGACCAATGAGCAGTTCTTC. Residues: CASSNLGRTNEQFF.

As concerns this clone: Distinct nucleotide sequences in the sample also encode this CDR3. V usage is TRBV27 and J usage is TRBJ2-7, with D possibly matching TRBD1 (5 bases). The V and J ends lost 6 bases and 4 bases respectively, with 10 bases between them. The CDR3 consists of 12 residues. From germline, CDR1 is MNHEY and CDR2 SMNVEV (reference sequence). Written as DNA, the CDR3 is TGTGCCAGCAGCCCCCCAGGGTACGAGCAGTACTTC. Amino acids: CASSPPGYEQYF.

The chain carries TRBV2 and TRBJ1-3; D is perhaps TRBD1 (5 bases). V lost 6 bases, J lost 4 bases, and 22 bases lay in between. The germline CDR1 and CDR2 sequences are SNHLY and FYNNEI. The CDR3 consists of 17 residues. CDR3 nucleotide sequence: TGTGCCAGCAGCGCCCCAAAGGGGACCGAAGACGGAAACACCATATATTTT. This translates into CASSAPKGTEDGNTIYF.

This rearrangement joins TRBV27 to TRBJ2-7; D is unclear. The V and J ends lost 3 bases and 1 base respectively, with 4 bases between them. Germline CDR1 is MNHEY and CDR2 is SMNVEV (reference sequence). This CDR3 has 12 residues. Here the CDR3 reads CASSFQSYEQYF. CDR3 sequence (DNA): TGTGCCAGCAGTTTCCAGTCCTACGAGCAGTACTTC.

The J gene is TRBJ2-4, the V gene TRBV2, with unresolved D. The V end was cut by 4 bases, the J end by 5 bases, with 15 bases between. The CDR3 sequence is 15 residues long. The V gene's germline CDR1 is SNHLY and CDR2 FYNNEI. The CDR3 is CASSVYNQPENIQYF. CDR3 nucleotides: TGTGCCAGCAGTGTTTACAACCAGCCGGAAAACATTCAGTACTTC.

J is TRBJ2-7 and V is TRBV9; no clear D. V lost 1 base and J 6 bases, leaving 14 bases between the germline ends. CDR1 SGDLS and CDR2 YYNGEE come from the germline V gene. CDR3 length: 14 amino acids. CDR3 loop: CASSVRSSFGEQYF. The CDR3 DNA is TGTGCCAGCAGCGTACGGAGTAGCTTTGGCGAGCAGTACTTC.